This T cell receptor beta chain was sequenced in a study of shared clonotypes between healthy human individuals (dated by TCRdb to 2020 to 2021). Context from the whole study: The cohort comprised a couple of women and three men aged 18 to 49 years. For each donor, three plates each were used for CD4 naive and CD4 memory, two plates were used for CD8 naive, and one plate was used for CD8 memory. To estimate repertoire size and how much clonotypes are shared between individuals, the study performed deep sequencing of blood TCR repertoires from about five healthy adults. Different laboratories and diverse techniques were used to prepare libraries and sequence TCR repertoires, to increase sequencing depth and limit assay-specific biases. Leukapheresis yielded between about 0.85 and 10 billion PBMCs per donor. The paper's findings and limits, for the study overall: Based on pairwise subsampling, the degree of clonotype sharing among donors was expected to be affected by sequencing depth. The small number of donors limited the genetic and exposure-history diversity represented. Approximately 5% of naive CD4, around 3.5% of naive CD8, approximately 2% of memory CD4, and about 0.4% of memory CD8 clonotypes were shared across four donors. Sampling was limited to blood, and TCR repertoires in tissue likely differ from TCR repertoires in blood. Larger estimated clonotype richness was generally found for naive subsets than for memory subsets. Rarefaction of sorted-subset datasets indicated incomplete sequencing despite the large sequencing depth. Clonotypes shared by all four sorted-subset donors showed higher generation probabilities than non-shared clonotypes.

Using the deep immunoSEQ assay, TCR CDR3 regions were amplified from genomic DNA by multiplex PCR. Extracted genomic DNA from each cell subset was spread evenly across all wells of several immunoSEQ 96-well plates, with each plate serving as a replicate. Each replicate PCR for sorted subsets received around 200 ng genomic DNA, equal to about 30,000 T cell genomes. Purified libraries were quantified with a Qubit 3.0 fluorometer, sized on a Bioanalyzer 2100, and re-quantified with the KAPA Library Quantification kit. A separate single-read 150-cycle Illumina NextSeq 550 flow cell was used to sequence each immunoSEQ 96-well plate. In the authors' own workflow: Because the immunoSEQ output held only junctional sequences and lacked quality scores, the filtering could not match the filtering applied to full-length reads. Sequences were annotated with PyIR, a Python wrapper for IgBLAST v1.9, and V/J genes and CDR3 were assigned using IMGT germline references. Reads with weak V/J assignments (E-value above 1e-6), missing CDR3, stop codons, out-of-frame junctions, or ambiguous translated residues were removed. V3J clonotypes were defined as sequences sharing the same inferred V gene, J gene, and CDR3 amino acid sequence. To compute the percentage overlap between repertoires, the number of shared unique clonotypes was divided by the size of the smaller repertoire. Richness of each repertoire was evaluated using RTK rarefaction, the Chao1 estimator, and Recon v2.1 estimates of unobserved clonotypes. OLGA was used to compute generation probabilities for all TCRbeta clonotypes that the gDNA method yielded from a handful of donors. TCRdb holds this immuneACCESS table with in-frame rearrangements only. Some clones are missing; in checked studies, unresolved V genes explain under half, and the rest has no known cause. V and J calls and clone size are as listed in that table; D and trimming were resolved from the DNA. This sample lists fewer than 1.8 million clones; 98% were detected once. The ten largest clones add up to 0.3% to 0.45% of the sample.

This clone was seen just once. Its antigen specificity is not known. Base qualities are not provided; no much larger clone lies one nucleotide away. In the same sample, other DNA sequences code for this CDR3. Donors were healthy HIV-negative adults with no recently reported acute infections or vaccinations. All donors were Caucasian adults living in Nashville, Tennessee, USA. CD4+ T cells were enriched by magnetic negative selection, after which naive cells were positively selected on CD45RA and the negative fraction was taken as the memory subset. After blood collection by leukapheresis, PBMCs were isolated using Ficoll-Histopaque density gradient centrifugation and then cryopreserved in the vapor phase of liquid nitrogen. Analytical flow cytometry was used to check the purity and quantity of every magnetically sorted T cell population. Each sorted fraction had its genomic DNA isolated and then quantified by UV absorbance on a Nanodrop 2000c.

The CDR3 sequence holds 13 residues, the cysteine and phenylalanine included. Left in the record is the CDR3 DNA by itself, 39 bases read in frame from the first base. CDR1 and CDR2 are drawn from the germline V gene: SGHRS, YFSETQ. V loses 4 bases of germline sequence and J loses 5 bases, and the interval between the two ends is 10 bases. This TCR was sampled from a young man in good health. Recombination linked TRBV5-1 to TRBJ2-1; the D gene is tentatively TRBD1 or TRBD2, each matching 5 bases. Sequencing was performed on naive CD4+ T cells sorted from blood. The meaning of the sample's cell subset or site label: CD45RA+ positively selected. Here the CDR3 is given as CASSRDGDNEQFF. The sequence in DNA is TGCGCCAGCAGCCGGGACGGAGACAATGAGCAGTTCTTC.